The TCR beta chain under discussion was sequenced for a study of shared T cell receptors in the human thymus. Libraries were prepared by immunoSEQ multiplex PCR; TCRdb keeps only in-frame clonotypes and omits some of them. Of under 850,000 clones detected, roughly 90% appear once; the ten largest clones hold about 0.01%. Trimming cost V 5 bases and J 2 bases; bases outside gene matches: 9. There are 16 residues in the CDR3. CDR1 is MDHEN and CDR2 is SYDVKM in the germline V gene. The sample was also reused in another study, on human thymus T cells. That paper notes: Donors were healthy Finnish babies undergoing corrective operations for congenital heart defects. Highly overlapping thymic repertoires in unrelated individuals were reported by related research.

The origin of this receptor is a boy less than two years old with a congenital heart defect. The specimen sequenced was thymocytes. The chain couples TRBV28 to TRBJ2-7; 10 nucleotides line up with TRBD1. This CDR3 reads CASSLDRGRVPYEQYF. Written as DNA, the CDR3 is TGTGCCAGCAGTCTCGACAGGGGGCGCGTCCCCTACGAGCAGTACTTC.